A selection of T cell receptor beta chains follows, all from one sample in a study of T cell repertoires in cytomegalovirus infection. Using its own MiXCR run on the reads, TCRdb lists one record per CDR3 protein. The sample lists roughly 180,000 distinct CDR3 sequences, 28% seen once, with 30% to 40% in the top ten. Sequences were obtained from PBMCs. These receptors were collected from a human donor in good health (CMV status not recorded). Some clones in this sample may be carry-over from other donors' samples. CDR3s leave out the opening cysteine and the closing phenylalanine or tryptophan. Fields, in order: V gene, CDR3 protein.

TRBV23-1,ASSHHPGGYT
TRBV29-1,SVRSGMGTGELF
TRBV30,AWSAGTSTDTQY
TRBV7-2,ASSDRVDEQF
TRBV27,ASSLDRVAGYT
TRBV7-3,ASSLISTDTQY
TRBV14,ASSQEPGSMGPRYGYT
TRBV12-3/TRBV12-4,ASSRMEQGQPQH
TRBV25-1,ASSDSLGNSPLH
TRBV5-1,ASSDRTGPLRNIQY
TRBV29-1,SARDGHSNQPQH
TRBV5-1,ASSSTPTDTQY
TRBV7-9,ASSLETGNYYGYT
TRBV7-2,ASSLDPNSPLH
TRBV9,ASSVHDTDEQF
TRBV2,ASSEEGQGYYGYT
TRBV7-2,ASSLLRLGDEQF
TRBV29-1,SVHRGGSTEAF
TRBV12-3/TRBV12-4,ASSLLLAGFSDTQY
TRBV5-5,ASSLVGFMETQY
TRBV29-1,SVSDRGNYGYT
TRBV7-2,ASSFLTRDYGYT
TRBV7-2,ASSPLVGAGTEAF
TRBV6-6,ASSPGRSGGPDTQY
TRBV14,ASSQDHLGNEQF
TRBV7-8,ASSRGPQKRVDNSPLH
TRBV11-2,ASSSQGREETQC
TRBV7-2,ASSSRQGYNEQF
TRBV29-1,SVEDRVAGGSYNEQF
TRBV7-9,ASSLQRGPSYNEQF
TRBV7-3,ASSRIAGDNNEQF
TRBV2,ASSELRGTTDTQY
TRBV6-1,ASSLTGEENEKLF
TRBV7-2,ASSLASPGSYGYT
TRBV20-1,SARDSGEASDEQY
TRBV10-3,AIRRLAGAGTDTQY
TRBV2,ASSGLSNYGYT
TRBV6-5,ASVAEWGASGETQY
TRBV5-1,ASSLEGTGGAYGEAF
TRBV6-1,ASSVTGTGGNTEAF
TRBV18,ASSPTRQGNIGNTIY
TRBV7-2,ASSSSGEVKQY
TRBV6-1,ASPGPRTDPTWTEAF
TRBV10-3,AISEGTEEKLF
TRBV7-6,ASSLDPYYGYT
TRBV7-2,ASSPTGRLGRSDTQY
TRBV15,ATSRFRDGEETQY